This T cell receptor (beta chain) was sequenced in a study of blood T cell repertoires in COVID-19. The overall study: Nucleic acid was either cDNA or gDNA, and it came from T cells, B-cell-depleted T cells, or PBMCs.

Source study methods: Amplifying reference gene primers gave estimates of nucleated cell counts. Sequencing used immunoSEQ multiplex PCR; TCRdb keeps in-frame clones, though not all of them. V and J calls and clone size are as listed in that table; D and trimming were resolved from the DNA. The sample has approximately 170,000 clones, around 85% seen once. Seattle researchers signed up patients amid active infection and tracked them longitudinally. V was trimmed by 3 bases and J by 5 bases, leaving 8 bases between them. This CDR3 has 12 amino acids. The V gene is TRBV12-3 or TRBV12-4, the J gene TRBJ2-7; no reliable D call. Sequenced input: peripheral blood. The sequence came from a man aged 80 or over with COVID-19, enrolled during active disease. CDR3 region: CASSLSSNEQYF. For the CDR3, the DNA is TGTGCCAGCAGTTTGAGTAGCAACGAGCAGTACTTC.